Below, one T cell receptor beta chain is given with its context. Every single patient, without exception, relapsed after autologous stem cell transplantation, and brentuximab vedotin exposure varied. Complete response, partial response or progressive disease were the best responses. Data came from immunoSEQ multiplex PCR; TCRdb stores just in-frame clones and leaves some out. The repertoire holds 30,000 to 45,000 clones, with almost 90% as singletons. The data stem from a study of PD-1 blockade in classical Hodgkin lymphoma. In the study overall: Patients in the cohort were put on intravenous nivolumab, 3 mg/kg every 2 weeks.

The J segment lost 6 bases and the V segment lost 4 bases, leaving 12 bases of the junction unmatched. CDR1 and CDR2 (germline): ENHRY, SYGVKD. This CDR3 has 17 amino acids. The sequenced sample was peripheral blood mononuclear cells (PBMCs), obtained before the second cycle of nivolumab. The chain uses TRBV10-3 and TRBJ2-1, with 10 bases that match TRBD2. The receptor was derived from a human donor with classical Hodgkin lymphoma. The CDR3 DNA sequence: TGTGCCATCAGTGGCCATTCGCCTAGCGGGAGTCCCAATGAGCAGTTCTTC. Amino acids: CAISGHSPSGSPNEQFF.